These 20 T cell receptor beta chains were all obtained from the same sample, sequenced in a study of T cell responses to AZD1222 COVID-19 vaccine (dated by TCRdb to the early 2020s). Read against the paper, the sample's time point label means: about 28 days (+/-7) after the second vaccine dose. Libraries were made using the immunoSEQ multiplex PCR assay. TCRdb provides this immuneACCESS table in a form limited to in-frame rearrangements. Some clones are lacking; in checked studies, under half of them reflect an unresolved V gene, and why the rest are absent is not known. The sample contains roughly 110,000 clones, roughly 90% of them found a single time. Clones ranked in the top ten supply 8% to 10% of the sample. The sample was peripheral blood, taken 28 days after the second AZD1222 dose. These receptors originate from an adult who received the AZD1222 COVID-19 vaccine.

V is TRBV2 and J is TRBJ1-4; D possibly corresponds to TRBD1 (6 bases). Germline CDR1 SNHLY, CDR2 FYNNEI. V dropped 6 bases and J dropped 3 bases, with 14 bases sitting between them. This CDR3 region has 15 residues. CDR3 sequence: CASRLQGLANEKLFF. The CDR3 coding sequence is TGTGCCAGCAGGCTTCAGGGGTTGGCTAATGAAAAACTGTTTTTT. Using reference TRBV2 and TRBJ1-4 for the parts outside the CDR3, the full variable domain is EPEVTQTPSHQVTQMGQEVILRCVPISNHLYFYWYRQILGQKVEFLVSFYNNEISEKSEIFDDQFSVERPDGSNFTLKIRSTKLEDSAMYFCASRLQGLANEKLFFGSGTQLSVL.

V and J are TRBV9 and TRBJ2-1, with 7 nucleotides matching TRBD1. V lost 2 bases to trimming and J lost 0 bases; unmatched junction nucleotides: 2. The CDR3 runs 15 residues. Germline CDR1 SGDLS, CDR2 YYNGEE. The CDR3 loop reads CASSVTGVSYNEQFF. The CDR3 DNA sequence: TGTGCCAGCAGCGTCACAGGGGTCTCCTACAATGAGCAGTTCTTC.

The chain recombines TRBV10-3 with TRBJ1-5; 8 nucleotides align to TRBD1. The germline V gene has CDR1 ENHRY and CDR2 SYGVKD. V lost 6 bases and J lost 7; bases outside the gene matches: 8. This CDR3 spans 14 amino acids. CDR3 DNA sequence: TGTGCCATCAGCGGGACAGGAAATGGCCAGCCCCAGCATTTT. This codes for CAISGTGNGQPQHF.

CDR3 protein: CASSPSRVGGTEAFF. As DNA, the CDR3 is TGTGCCAGCAGCCCTAGTAGGGTGGGGGGGACTGAAGCTTTCTTT. This chain uses TRBV7-8 with TRBJ1-1, with D perhaps matching TRBD1 (5 bases). The ends were cut back, 5 bases at V and 5 bases at J, with 18 bases in the middle. This CDR3 spans 15 amino acids. From germline, CDR1 is SGHVS and CDR2 FQNEAQ.

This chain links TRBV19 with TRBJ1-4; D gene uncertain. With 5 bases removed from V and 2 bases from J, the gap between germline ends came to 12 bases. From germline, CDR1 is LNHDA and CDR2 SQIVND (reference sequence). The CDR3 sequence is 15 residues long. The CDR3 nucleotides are TGTGCCAGTAGTCGGAACGGACGGACTAATGAAAAACTGTTTTTT. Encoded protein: CASSRNGRTNEKLFF. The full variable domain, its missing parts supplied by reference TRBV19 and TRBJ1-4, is DGGITQSPKYLFRKEGQNVTLSCEQNLNHDAMYWYRQDPGQGLRLIYYSQIVNDFQKGDIAEGYSVSREKKESFPLTVTSAQKNPTAFYLCASSRNGRTNEKLFFGSGTQLSVL.

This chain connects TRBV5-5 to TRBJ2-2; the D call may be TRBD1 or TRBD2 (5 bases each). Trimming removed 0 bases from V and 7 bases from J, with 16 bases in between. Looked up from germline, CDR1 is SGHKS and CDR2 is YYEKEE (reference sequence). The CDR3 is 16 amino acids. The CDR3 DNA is TGTGCCAGCAGCTTGGGGCTTAGTGGGGACCACGGGGAGCTGTTTTTT. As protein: CASSLGLSGDHGELFF.

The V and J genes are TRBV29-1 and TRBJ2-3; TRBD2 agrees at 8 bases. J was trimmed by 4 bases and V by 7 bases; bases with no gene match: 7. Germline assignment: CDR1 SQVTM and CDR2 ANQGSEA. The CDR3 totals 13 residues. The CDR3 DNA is TGCAGCGGGCGGGCGGGAGGTTCAGATACGCAGTATTTT. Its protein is CSGRAGGSDTQYF.

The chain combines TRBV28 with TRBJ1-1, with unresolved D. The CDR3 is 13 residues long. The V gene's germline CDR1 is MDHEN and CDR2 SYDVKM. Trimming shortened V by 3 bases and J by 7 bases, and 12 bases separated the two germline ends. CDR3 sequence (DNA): TGTGCCAGCAGTTTTCCCAGACGGTATGAAGCTTTCTTT. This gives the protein CASSFPRRYEAFF. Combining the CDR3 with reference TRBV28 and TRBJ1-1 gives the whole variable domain DVKVTQSSRYLVKRTGEKVFLECVQDMDHENMFWYRQDPGLGLRLIYFSYDVKMKEKGDIPEGYSVSREKKERFSLILESASTNQTSMYLCASSFPRRYEAFFGQGTRLTVV.

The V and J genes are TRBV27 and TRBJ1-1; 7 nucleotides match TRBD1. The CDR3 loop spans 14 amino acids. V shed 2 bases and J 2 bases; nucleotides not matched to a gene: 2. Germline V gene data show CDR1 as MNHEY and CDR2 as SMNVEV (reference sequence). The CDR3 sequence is CASSLQGGNTEAFF. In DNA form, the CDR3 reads TGTGCCAGCAGTTTACAGGGGGGAAACACTGAAGCTTTCTTT.

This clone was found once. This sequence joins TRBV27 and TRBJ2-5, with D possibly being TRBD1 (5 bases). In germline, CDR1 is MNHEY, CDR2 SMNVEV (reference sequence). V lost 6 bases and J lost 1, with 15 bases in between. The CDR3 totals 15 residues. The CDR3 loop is CASRRTTVLQETQYF. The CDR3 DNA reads TGTGCCAGCAGGCGAACGACAGTCCTCCAAGAGACCCAGTACTTC.

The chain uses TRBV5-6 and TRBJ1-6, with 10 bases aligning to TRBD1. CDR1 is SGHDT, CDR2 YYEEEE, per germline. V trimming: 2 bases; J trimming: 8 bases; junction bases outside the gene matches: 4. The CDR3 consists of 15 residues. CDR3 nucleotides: TGTGCCAGCAGCTTTTTCGGGACAGGGGATTCACCCCTCCACTTT. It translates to CASSFFGTGDSPLHF.

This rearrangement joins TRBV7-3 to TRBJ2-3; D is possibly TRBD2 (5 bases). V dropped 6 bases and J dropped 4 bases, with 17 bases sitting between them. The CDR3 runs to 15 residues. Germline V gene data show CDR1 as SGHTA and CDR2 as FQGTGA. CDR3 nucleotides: TGTGCCAGCAGTCTCGGGGTAAAGTTAGCAGATACGCAGTATTTT. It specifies CASSLGVKLADTQYF.

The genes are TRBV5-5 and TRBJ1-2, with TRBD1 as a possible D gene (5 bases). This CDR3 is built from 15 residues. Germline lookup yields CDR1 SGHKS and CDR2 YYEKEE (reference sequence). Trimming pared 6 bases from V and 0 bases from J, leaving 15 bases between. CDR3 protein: CASNHDGGSNYGYTF. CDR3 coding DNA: TGTGCCAGCAACCACGATGGGGGATCTAACTATGGCTACACCTTC.

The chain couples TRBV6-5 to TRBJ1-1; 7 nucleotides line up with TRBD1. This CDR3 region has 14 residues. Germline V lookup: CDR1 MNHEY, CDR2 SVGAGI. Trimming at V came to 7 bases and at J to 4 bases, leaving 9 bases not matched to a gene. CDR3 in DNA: TGTGCCAGCAAAGGCGGGACAGTGGGCACTGAAGCTTTCTTT. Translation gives CASKGGTVGTEAFF.

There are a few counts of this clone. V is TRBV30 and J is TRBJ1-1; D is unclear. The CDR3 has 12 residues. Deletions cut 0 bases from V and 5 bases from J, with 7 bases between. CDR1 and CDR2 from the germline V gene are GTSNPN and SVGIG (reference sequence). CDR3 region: CAWSVGITEAFF. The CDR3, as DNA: TGTGCCTGGAGTGTAGGGATTACTGAAGCTTTCTTT.

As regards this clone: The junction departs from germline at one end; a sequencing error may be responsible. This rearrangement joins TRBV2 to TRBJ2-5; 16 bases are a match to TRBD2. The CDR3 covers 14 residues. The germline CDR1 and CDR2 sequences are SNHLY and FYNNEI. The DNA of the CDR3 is TGTGCCAGCAGGGACGGGACTAGCGGGGGGGCCGGCCACTTC. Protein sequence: CASRDGTSGGAGHF.

The CDR3 protein is CASSGTRYEQYF. The CDR3 coding sequence is TGTGCCAGCAGTGGGACCCGCTACGAGCAGTACTTC. This chain links TRBV2 with TRBJ2-7, with D unclear. V lost 4 bases and J lost 3, with 7 bases in between. CDR3 length: 12 residues. The germline CDR1 and CDR2 sequences are SNHLY and FYNNEI.

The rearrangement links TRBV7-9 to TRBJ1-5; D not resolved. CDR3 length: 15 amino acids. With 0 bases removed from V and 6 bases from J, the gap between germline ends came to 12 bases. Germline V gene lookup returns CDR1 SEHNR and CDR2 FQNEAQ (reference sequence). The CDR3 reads CASSLALGESQPQHF. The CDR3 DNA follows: TGTGCCAGCAGCTTAGCGCTTGGGGAGAGTCAGCCCCAGCATTTT.

This CDR3 is CASSFRGVAEAFF. DNA for the CDR3: TGCGCCAGCAGCTTCCGGGGTGTAGCTGAAGCTTTCTTT. The rearrangement joins TRBV5-1 to TRBJ1-1; D gene uncertain. CDR1 and CDR2 from the germline V gene are SGHRS and YFSETQ. V lost 2 bases and J 6 bases, leaving 11 bases between the germline ends. This CDR3 has 13 amino acids.

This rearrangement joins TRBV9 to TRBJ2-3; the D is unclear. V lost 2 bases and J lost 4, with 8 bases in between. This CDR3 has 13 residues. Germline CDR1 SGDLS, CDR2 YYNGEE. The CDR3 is CASSVPPADTQYF. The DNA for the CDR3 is TGTGCCAGCAGCGTCCCACCAGCAGATACGCAGTATTTT.